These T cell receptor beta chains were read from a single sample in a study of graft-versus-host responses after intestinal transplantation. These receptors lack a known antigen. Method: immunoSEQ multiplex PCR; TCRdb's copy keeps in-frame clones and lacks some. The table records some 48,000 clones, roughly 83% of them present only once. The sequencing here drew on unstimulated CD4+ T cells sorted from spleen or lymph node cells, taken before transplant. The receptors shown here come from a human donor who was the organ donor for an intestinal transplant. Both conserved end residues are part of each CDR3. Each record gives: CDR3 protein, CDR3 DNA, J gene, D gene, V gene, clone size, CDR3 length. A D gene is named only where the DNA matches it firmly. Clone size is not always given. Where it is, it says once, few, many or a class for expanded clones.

cdr3_aa: CASRGEPGDNEQFF; cdr3_nt: TGTGCCAGCAGAGGTGAGCCGGGGGACAATGAGCAGTTCTTC; j_call: TRBJ2-1; d_call: NA; v_call: TRBV6-5; clone_size: NA; cdr3_length: 14
cdr3_aa: CAISFTGTGYYEQYF; cdr3_nt: TGTGCCATCAGTTTTACCGGGACAGGGTACTACGAGCAGTACTTC; j_call: TRBJ2-7; d_call: TRBD1; v_call: TRBV10-3; clone_size: NA; cdr3_length: 15
cdr3_aa: CASSLQGSGNTIYF; cdr3_nt: TGCGCCAGCAGCTTGCAGGGGTCTGGAAACACCATATATTTT; j_call: TRBJ1-3; d_call: NA; v_call: TRBV5-1; clone_size: NA; cdr3_length: 14
cdr3_aa: CASTGNTEAFF; cdr3_nt: TGTGCCAGCACAGGGAACACTGAAGCTTTCTTT; j_call: TRBJ1-1; d_call: NA; v_call: TRBV9; clone_size: NA; cdr3_length: 11
cdr3_aa: CASRKPGQFYGYTF; cdr3_nt: TGTGCCAGCAGAAAACCGGGACAGTTCTATGGCTACACCTTC; j_call: TRBJ1-2; d_call: TRBD1; v_call: TRBV7-2; clone_size: NA; cdr3_length: 14
cdr3_aa: CASSPLRGSNEKLFF; cdr3_nt: TGTGCCAGCTCACCTTTGAGAGGCTCTAATGAAAAACTGTTTTTT; j_call: TRBJ1-4; d_call: NA; v_call: TRBV18; clone_size: once; cdr3_length: 15
cdr3_aa: CASSLSGTGGDKQYF; cdr3_nt: TGTGCCAGCAGTTTATCCGGGACAGGGGGCGACAAGCAGTACTTC; j_call: TRBJ2-7; d_call: TRBD1; v_call: TRBV28; clone_size: few; cdr3_length: 15
cdr3_aa: CASSFRVGNQPQHF; cdr3_nt: TGTGCCAGCAGTTTCAGGGTAGGGAATCAGCCCCAGCATTTT; j_call: TRBJ1-5; d_call: NA; v_call: TRBV7-2; clone_size: NA; cdr3_length: 14
cdr3_aa: CASSLIRTGGNEQFF; cdr3_nt: TGTGCCAGCAGCTTAATCCGGACAGGGGGCAATGAGCAGTTCTTC; j_call: TRBJ2-1; d_call: TRBD1; v_call: TRBV7-8; clone_size: NA; cdr3_length: 15
cdr3_aa: CASSQALTVSQETQYF; cdr3_nt: TGTGCCAGCAGCCAAGCGCTGACAGTGTCCCAAGAGACCCAGTACTTC; j_call: TRBJ2-5; d_call: NA; v_call: TRBV7-6; clone_size: NA; cdr3_length: 16
cdr3_aa: CASSGDRGGGQPQHF; cdr3_nt: TGTGCCAGCAGTGGGGACAGGGGAGGGGGTCAGCCCCAGCATTTT; j_call: TRBJ1-5; d_call: TRBD1; v_call: TRBV6-5; clone_size: NA; cdr3_length: 15
cdr3_aa: CASSPGGWNTGELFF; cdr3_nt: TGTGCCAGCAGCCCAGGGGGGTGGAACACCGGGGAGCTGTTTTTT; j_call: TRBJ2-2; d_call: NA; v_call: TRBV7-2; clone_size: NA; cdr3_length: 15
cdr3_aa: CASSAFRGPGELFF; cdr3_nt: TGTGCCAGCAGTGCTTTTAGGGGCCCCGGGGAGCTGTTTTTT; j_call: TRBJ2-2; d_call: NA; v_call: TRBV6-1; clone_size: NA; cdr3_length: 14
cdr3_aa: CASSFGNSNQPQHF; cdr3_nt: TGTGCCAGCAGCTTTGGGAATAGCAATCAGCCCCAGCATTTT; j_call: TRBJ1-5; d_call: NA; v_call: TRBV11-2; clone_size: few; cdr3_length: 14
cdr3_aa: CASRVVKDSPLHF; cdr3_nt: TGTGCCAGCAGAGTCGTTAAAGATTCACCCCTCCACTTT; j_call: TRBJ1-6; d_call: NA; v_call: TRBV5-8; clone_size: NA; cdr3_length: 13
cdr3_aa: CASSLFLDSGELFF; cdr3_nt: TGCGCCAGCAGCTTGTTTCTAGACTCCGGGGAGCTGTTTTTT; j_call: TRBJ2-2; d_call: NA; v_call: TRBV5-1; clone_size: NA; cdr3_length: 14
cdr3_aa: CASSQDPSGLVSIQYF; cdr3_nt: TGCGCCAGCAGCCAAGATCCTAGCGGGCTGGTGAGCATTCAGTACTTC; j_call: TRBJ2-4; d_call: TRBD2; v_call: TRBV4-1; clone_size: NA; cdr3_length: 16
cdr3_aa: CASSQQETQYF; cdr3_nt: TGCGCCAGCAGCCAGCAAGAGACCCAGTACTTC; j_call: TRBJ2-5; d_call: NA; v_call: TRBV5-1; clone_size: NA; cdr3_length: 11
cdr3_aa: CASSLGGLQETQYF; cdr3_nt: TGTGCCAGCAGCTTAGGGGGGCTCCAAGAGACCCAGTACTTC; j_call: TRBJ2-5; d_call: NA; v_call: TRBV7-2; clone_size: NA; cdr3_length: 14
cdr3_aa: CAWNLGRLAGDEQYF; cdr3_nt: TGTGCCTGGAATCTCGGTCGGCTAGCGGGAGACGAGCAGTACTTC; j_call: TRBJ2-7; d_call: TRBD2; v_call: TRBV30; clone_size: NA; cdr3_length: 15
cdr3_aa: CASSFLGTSGEPLRKQYF; cdr3_nt: TGTGCCAGCAGTTTCCTCGGGACTAGCGGGGAACCTTTACGGAAGCAGTACTTC; j_call: TRBJ2-7; d_call: TRBD2; v_call: TRBV27; clone_size: NA; cdr3_length: 18
cdr3_aa: CASSFTQHRHFSTDTQYF; cdr3_nt: TGTGCCAGCAGCTTTACCCAGCACCGGCATTTTAGCACAGATACGCAGTATTTT; j_call: TRBJ2-3; d_call: NA; v_call: TRBV5-6; clone_size: NA; cdr3_length: 18
cdr3_aa: CASSFRDIYEQYF; cdr3_nt: TGCGCCAGCAGCTTCCGGGACATCTACGAGCAGTACTTC; j_call: TRBJ2-7; d_call: NA; v_call: TRBV5-1; clone_size: few; cdr3_length: 13
cdr3_aa: CAWSTKGAGTEAFF; cdr3_nt: TGTGCCTGGAGTACAAAGGGGGCGGGGACTGAAGCTTTCTTT; j_call: TRBJ1-1; d_call: TRBD1; v_call: TRBV30; clone_size: NA; cdr3_length: 14
cdr3_aa: CASSPGPTRSYNEQFF; cdr3_nt: TGTGCCAGCAGCCCCGGACCTACCCGATCCTACAATGAGCAGTTCTTC; j_call: TRBJ2-1; d_call: NA; v_call: TRBV11-3; clone_size: NA; cdr3_length: 16
cdr3_aa: CASSLLAKNIQYF; cdr3_nt: TGTGCCAGTAGTTTGTTAGCCAAAAACATTCAGTACTTC; j_call: TRBJ2-4; d_call: NA; v_call: TRBV19; clone_size: NA; cdr3_length: 13
cdr3_aa: CAWSVRAGEKLFF; cdr3_nt: TGTGCCTGGAGTGTAAGGGCTGGAGAAAAACTGTTTTTT; j_call: TRBJ1-4; d_call: NA; v_call: TRBV30; clone_size: NA; cdr3_length: 13
cdr3_aa: CASSLDVGYTF; cdr3_nt: TGTGCCAGCAGCTTGGACGTCGGCTACACCTTC; j_call: TRBJ1-2; d_call: NA; v_call: TRBV5-8; clone_size: NA; cdr3_length: 11
cdr3_aa: CASSPQRQEQFF; cdr3_nt: TGTGCCAGCAGTCCCCAGCGTCAGGAGCAGTTCTTC; j_call: TRBJ2-1; d_call: NA; v_call: TRBV28; clone_size: NA; cdr3_length: 12
cdr3_aa: CASSPLAGSSSYNEQFF; cdr3_nt: TGCGCCAGCAGCCCCTTAGCGGGCTCCAGCTCCTACAATGAGCAGTTCTTC; j_call: TRBJ2-1; d_call: TRBD2; v_call: TRBV5-1; clone_size: NA; cdr3_length: 17
cdr3_aa: CASSPRRAEKLFF; cdr3_nt: TGTGCCAGCAGTCCACGACGGGCAGAAAAACTGTTTTTT; j_call: TRBJ1-4; d_call: NA; v_call: TRBV6-1; clone_size: NA; cdr3_length: 13
cdr3_aa: CASSLESNQPQHF; cdr3_nt: TGTGCCAGCAGCTTAGAGTCCAATCAGCCCCAGCATTTT; j_call: TRBJ1-5; d_call: NA; v_call: TRBV7-2; clone_size: NA; cdr3_length: 13
cdr3_aa: CASSLLISGRAYNEQFF; cdr3_nt: TGCGCCAGCAGCTTGCTTATATCCGGGAGGGCCTACAATGAGCAGTTCTTC; j_call: TRBJ2-1; d_call: TRBD2; v_call: TRBV5-1; clone_size: NA; cdr3_length: 17
cdr3_aa: CASSSQGAAVEAFF; cdr3_nt: TGTGCCAGCAGCTCACAGGGGGCCGCGGTCGAAGCTTTCTTT; j_call: TRBJ1-1; d_call: TRBD1; v_call: TRBV11-2; clone_size: NA; cdr3_length: 14
cdr3_aa: CASSLRGNYGYTF; cdr3_nt: TGTGCCAGCAGTCTCAGGGGGAACTATGGCTACACCTTC; j_call: TRBJ1-2; d_call: TRBD1; v_call: TRBV6-5; clone_size: NA; cdr3_length: 13
cdr3_aa: CASSRGLAGVADTQYF; cdr3_nt: TGTGCCAGCAGCAGGGGACTAGCGGGGGTCGCAGATACGCAGTATTTT; j_call: TRBJ2-3; d_call: TRBD2; v_call: TRBV5-4; clone_size: NA; cdr3_length: 16
cdr3_aa: CSVSVGQGENIQYF; cdr3_nt: TGCAGCGTTTCCGTGGGGCAGGGGGAAAACATTCAGTACTTC; j_call: TRBJ2-4; d_call: TRBD1; v_call: TRBV29-1; clone_size: NA; cdr3_length: 14
cdr3_aa: CASSMSPVYGYTF; cdr3_nt: TGTGCCAGCAGCATGAGCCCAGTCTATGGCTACACCTTC; j_call: TRBJ1-2; d_call: NA; v_call: TRBV7-2; clone_size: NA; cdr3_length: 13
cdr3_aa: CASSITGLALNEQFF; cdr3_nt: TGTGCCAGTAGTATCACGGGACTAGCCCTCAATGAGCAGTTCTTC; j_call: TRBJ2-1; d_call: TRBD2; v_call: TRBV19; clone_size: NA; cdr3_length: 15
cdr3_aa: CASSHRDYGYTF; cdr3_nt: TGTGCCAGCAGTCACAGGGACTATGGCTACACCTTC; j_call: TRBJ1-2; d_call: NA; v_call: TRBV6-5; clone_size: few; cdr3_length: 12
cdr3_aa: CASSSQWSNSPLHF; cdr3_nt: TGTGCCAGCAGCTCCCAGTGGAGCAATTCACCCCTCCACTTT; j_call: TRBJ1-6; d_call: NA; v_call: TRBV11-2; clone_size: NA; cdr3_length: 14
cdr3_aa: CASSRPRVSSGANVLTF; cdr3_nt: TGTGCCAGCTCACGGCCCCGGGTTAGCTCTGGGGCCAACGTCCTGACTTTC; j_call: TRBJ2-6; d_call: NA; v_call: TRBV18; clone_size: NA; cdr3_length: 17
cdr3_aa: CAWSGLSYNEQFF; cdr3_nt: TGTGCCTGGAGTGGACTCTCCTACAATGAGCAGTTCTTC; j_call: TRBJ2-1; d_call: NA; v_call: TRBV30; clone_size: NA; cdr3_length: 13
cdr3_aa: CASSLSIGTTYEQYF; cdr3_nt: TGTGCCAGCAGTTTATCGATCGGGACAACCTACGAGCAGTACTTC; j_call: TRBJ2-7; d_call: NA; v_call: TRBV27; clone_size: NA; cdr3_length: 15
cdr3_aa: CAWSVRGDNEQFF; cdr3_nt: TGTGCCTGGAGTGTACGGGGAGACAATGAGCAGTTCTTC; j_call: TRBJ2-1; d_call: NA; v_call: TRBV30; clone_size: NA; cdr3_length: 13
cdr3_aa: CASSPNRLAGYYEQYF; cdr3_nt: TGCGCCAGCAGCCCGAATCGACTAGCGGGGTACTACGAGCAGTACTTC; j_call: TRBJ2-7; d_call: TRBD2; v_call: TRBV4-1; clone_size: NA; cdr3_length: 16
cdr3_aa: CASSLYRGRTDTQYF; cdr3_nt: TGTGCCAGCAGCTTATACAGGGGGCGCACAGATACGCAGTATTTT; j_call: TRBJ2-3; d_call: TRBD1; v_call: TRBV7-6; clone_size: NA; cdr3_length: 15